This TCR beta chain derives from a study of T-cell reconstitution after alpha-beta-depleted transplantation in children. Study findings and constraints: There were some patients whose high TCRbeta diversity at day 60 came from surviving recipient T cells and thymic progenitors. After one year, T-cell counts and TCRbeta diversity mostly came from new T cells. In patients about two months after transplant, alpha-beta T cells reportedly arose from several hundred expanded graft clones.

This clonotype was found many times. Its antigen remains unidentified. TCRbeta library preparation incorporated unique molecular identifiers. Using its own MiXCR run on the PCR reads, TCRdb lists one record per CDR3 protein. Of fewer than 550,000 distinct CDR3 sequences in the sample, over 9.5% are singletons; the top ten hold around 2%. This TCR was sampled from a child younger than 10 with inherited bone marrow failure, due to receive a stem cell transplant. The source was PBMCs, collected before TCRalphabeta/CD19-depleted stem cell transplant.

CDR3 region: CASSLTDRNTEAFF. The CDR3 DNA follows: TGTGCCAGCAGCCTGACGGACAGGAACACTGAAGCTTTCTTT. This rearrangement joins TRBV5-6 to TRBJ1-1; TRBD1 is a possible D gene (6 bases). V lost 4 bases and J lost 1, with 11 bases in between. CDR3 size: 14 residues. CDR1 is SGHDT, CDR2 YYEEEE, per germline.